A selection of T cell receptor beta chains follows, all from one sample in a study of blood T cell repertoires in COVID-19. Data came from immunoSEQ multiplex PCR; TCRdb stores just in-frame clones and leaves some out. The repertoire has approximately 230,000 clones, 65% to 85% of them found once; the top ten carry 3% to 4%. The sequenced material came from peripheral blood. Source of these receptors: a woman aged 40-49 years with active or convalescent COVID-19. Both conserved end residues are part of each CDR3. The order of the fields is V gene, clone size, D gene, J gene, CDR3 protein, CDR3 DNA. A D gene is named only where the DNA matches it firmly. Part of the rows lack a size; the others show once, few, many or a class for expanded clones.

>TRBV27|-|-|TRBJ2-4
CASSLSRGAKNIQYF
TGTGCCAGCAGTTTATCACGGGGAGCCAAAAACATTCAGTACTTC
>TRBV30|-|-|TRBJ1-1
CAWSVQVNTEAFF
TGTGCCTGGAGTGTACAGGTGAACACTGAAGCTTTCTTT
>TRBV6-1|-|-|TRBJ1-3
CASSEIISGNTIYF
TGTGCCAGCAGTGAAATTATCTCTGGAAACACCATATATTTT
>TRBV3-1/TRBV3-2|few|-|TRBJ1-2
CASSQTTYGYTF
TGTGCCAGCAGCCAAACGACTTATGGCTACACCTTC
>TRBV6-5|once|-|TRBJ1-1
CASSYSRGVGTEAFF
TGTGCCAGCAGTTACTCACGGGGGGTAGGGACTGAAGCTTTCTTT
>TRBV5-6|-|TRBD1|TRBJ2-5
CASSQIQGYEKTQYF
TGTGCCAGCAGCCAAATACAGGGGTACGAGAAGACCCAGTACTTC
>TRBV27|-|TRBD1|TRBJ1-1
CASSPGGRNTEAFF
TGTGCCAGCAGTCCAGGGGGTCGTAACACTGAAGCTTTCTTT
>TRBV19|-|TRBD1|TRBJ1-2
CASRPTGEDGYTF
TGTGCCAGTAGGCCAACAGGGGAGGATGGCTACACCTTC
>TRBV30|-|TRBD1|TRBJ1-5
CAWSGNRGSHPQHF
TGTGCCTGGAGTGGTAACAGGGGCTCGCATCCCCAGCATTTT
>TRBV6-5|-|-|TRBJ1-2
CASSYWGKGYTF
TGTGCCAGCAGTTATTGGGGCAAGGGCTACACCTTC
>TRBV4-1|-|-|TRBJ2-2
CASSQDIGGAGELFF
TGCGCCAGCAGCCAAGACATAGGGGGAGCCGGGGAGCTGTTTTTT
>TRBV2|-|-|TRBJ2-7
CASSAGSGAIEQYF
TGTGCCAGCAGTGCCGGTAGCGGCGCAATTGAGCAGTACTTC
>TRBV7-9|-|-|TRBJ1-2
CASSSTATYGYTF
TGTGCCAGCAGCTCGACAGCGACCTATGGCTACACCTTC
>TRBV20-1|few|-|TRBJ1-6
CSASPAGVYNSPLHF
TGCAGTGCTAGTCCAGCAGGGGTTTATAATTCACCCCTCCACTTT
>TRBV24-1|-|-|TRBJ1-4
CATSEGRAGVRNEKLFF
TGTGCCACCAGTGAGGGGCGTGCAGGGGTGAGAAATGAAAAACTGTTTTTT
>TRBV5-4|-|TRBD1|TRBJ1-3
CASSFDREVSGNTIYF
TGTGCCAGCAGTTTCGACAGGGAAGTATCTGGAAACACCATATATTTT
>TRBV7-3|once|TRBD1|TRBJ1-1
CASSSAAGQGQAFF
TGTGCCAGCAGCTCAGCCGCGGGACAGGGACAAGCTTTCTTT
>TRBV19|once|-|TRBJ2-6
CASSTTGANVLTF
TGTGCCAGTAGTACTACTGGGGCCAACGTCCTGACTTTC
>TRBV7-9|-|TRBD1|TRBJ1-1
CASSSGTGGEAFF
TGTGCCAGCAGCTCCGGGACAGGAGGTGAAGCTTTCTTT
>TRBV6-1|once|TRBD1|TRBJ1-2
CASSEYGQGAYYGYTF
TGTGCCAGCAGTGAATATGGGCAGGGGGCTTATTATGGCTACACCTTC
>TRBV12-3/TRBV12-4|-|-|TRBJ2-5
CASSRLEETQYF
TGTGCCAGCAGTAGACTAGAAGAGACCCAGTACTTC
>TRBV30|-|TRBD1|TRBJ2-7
CAWSVQGASYEQYF
TGTGCCTGGAGTGTACAGGGGGCCTCCTACGAGCAGTACTTC